This T cell receptor (beta chain) was obtained from a study of cytomegalovirus exposure and HLA in healthy donors. Both 60 Vbeta primers and 13 Jbeta primers went into the PCR. The protocol was immunoSEQ multiplex PCR, while the TCRdb copy is restricted to in-frame clones and leaves out a portion. The profile shows around 130,000 clones, around 86% of them singletons. The CDR3 is made up of 14 amino acids. CDR1 is SGHAT, CDR2 FQNNGV, per germline. Trimming took 4 bases from V and 4 from J, leaving 10 bases between them. The chain carries TRBV11-2 and TRBJ2-2; D gene ambiguous. The source is a woman between 40 and 50 years old in good health and CMV-seronegative. Sequenced sample: PBMCs. The CDR3 loop reads CASSSLGSTGELFF. The CDR3 bases are TGTGCCAGCAGCTCCCTCGGTTCCACCGGGGAGCTGTTTTTT.